The 25 T cell receptor beta chains given below trace back to one sample, sequenced in a study of T cell responses to AZD1222 COVID-19 vaccine. Assay: immunoSEQ multiplex PCR; the TCRdb copy retains only in-frame clones and omits some. Of 120,000 to 150,000 clones detected, 92% appear once; the ten largest clones hold about a tenth. Sample: peripheral blood, taken 28 days after the second AZD1222 dose. These receptors were taken from an adult who received the AZD1222 COVID-19 vaccine.

The rearrangement joins TRBV5-1 to TRBJ1-2; D unclear. CDR1 and CDR2 (germline): SGHRS, YFSETQ. Trimming stripped 3 bases from V and 10 bases from J, with 10 bases between. The CDR3 is 11 residues long. The CDR3 DNA sequence: TGCGCCAGCAGCTCCGGCCCGGACTACACCTTC. Translation: CASSSGPDYTF.

The rearrangement joins TRBV5-1 to TRBJ1-4; no clear D. The length of the CDR3 is 15 residues. Deletions cut 1 base from V and 6 bases from J, with 13 bases between. Germline V gene data show CDR1 as SGHRS and CDR2 as YFSETQ. In DNA, the CDR3 is TGCGCCAGCAGCTTGATCAGCAGGAGGGATGAAAAACTGTTTTTT. Translating gives CASSLISRRDEKLFF.

The genes are TRBV11-1 and TRBJ1-2, with no clear D. The CDR3 has 13 amino acids. V was shortened by 3 bases and J by 4 bases, with 9 bases between the two germline ends. From germline, CDR1 is SGHAT and CDR2 FQDESV (reference sequence). DNA of the CDR3: TGTGCCAGCAGCTTGGCCGGCGCCTATGGCTACACCTTC. This encodes CASSLAGAYGYTF.

This rearrangement joins TRBV7-2 to TRBJ1-2; maybe TRBD1 (5 bases). The CDR3 contains 14 residues. The germline CDR1 and CDR2 sequences are SGHTA and FQGNSA. Deletions cut 5 bases from V and 6 bases from J, with 16 bases between. The CDR3 loop reads CASSPMLTDNGYTF. Written as DNA, the CDR3 is TGTGCCAGCAGCCCCATGTTGACAGATAATGGCTACACCTTC.

The count of this clone is one. This chain uses TRBV6-5 with TRBJ1-1; TRBD1 agrees at 7 bases. The CDR3 extends over 13 amino acids. CDR1 and CDR2 from the germline V gene are MNHEY and SVGAGI. V lost 9 bases and J lost 3; bases outside the gene matches: 7. DNA for the CDR3: TGTGCCAGTGAAGGACAGGAGCACACTGAAGCTTTCTTT. Translation gives CASEGQEHTEAFF.

The V and J genes are TRBV29-1 and TRBJ1-2; 8 bases map to TRBD1. Trimming at V came to 3 bases and at J to 8 bases, leaving 8 bases not matched to a gene. This CDR3 is 13 amino acids long. The germline V gene has CDR1 SQVTM and CDR2 ANQGSEA. CDR3 coding DNA: TGCAGCGTTGAGGCCCAGGGGGCTGGGGGCTACACCTTC. Translated, it gives CSVEAQGAGGYTF.

The CDR3 DNA reads as TGTGCCGGATCGGGCAACACCATATATTTT. This translates into CAGSGNTIYF. This rearrangement joins TRBV27 to TRBJ1-3, with D hard to call. V was clipped by 11 bases and J by 7 bases, with 9 bases between them. This CDR3 is 10 amino acids long. The V gene's germline CDR1 is MNHEY and CDR2 SMNVEV (reference sequence).

The gene calls are TRBV3-1 (or the pseudogene TRBV3-2) and TRBJ2-1; 10 positions agree with TRBD2. Germline CDR1 is LGHDT and CDR2 is YNNKEL (reference sequence). The CDR3 length is 15 residues. The V gene end was trimmed by 2 bases and the J gene end by 8 bases; junction bases not matched to a gene: 6. The CDR3, as DNA: TGTGCCAGCAGCCAACTAGGACTAGCGGCGGATGAGCAGTTCTTC. Protein: CASSQLGLAADEQFF.

This sequence joins TRBV9 and TRBJ2-5; the match to TRBD1 covers 11 bases. The CDR3 sequence is 16 residues long. Germline lookup yields CDR1 SGDLS and CDR2 YYNGEE. The trim removed 0 bases at V and 4 bases at J, leaving 5 bases unmatched. Here the CDR3 reads CASSVEGQGGPETQYF. The DNA of the CDR3 is TGTGCCAGCAGCGTAGAGGGACAGGGGGGACCAGAGACCCAGTACTTC.

The V call is TRBV4-1, the J call TRBJ1-6, with TRBD1 as a possible D gene (6 bases). Trimming shortened V by 1 base and J by 4 bases, and 14 bases separated the two germline ends. This CDR3 has 17 residues. Germline CDR1 reads MGHRA; CDR2 reads YSYEKL. The CDR3, as DNA: TGCGCCAGCAGCCAAGGGGTCACAGGGATTTATAATTCACCCCTCCACTTT. It is translated as CASSQGVTGIYNSPLHF.

With regard to this clone: The same CDR3 can be traced to other DNA sequences in this sample. This chain joins TRBV18 and TRBJ1-1; D gene uncertain. V lost 2 bases and J 2 bases, leaving 6 bases between the germline ends. The V gene's germline CDR1 is KGHSH and CDR2 LQKENI. This CDR3 is 13 amino acids long. The CDR3 here is CASSPGLNTEAFF. For the CDR3, the DNA is TGTGCCAGCTCACCAGGGCTTAACACTGAAGCTTTCTTT.

This sequence joins TRBV30 and TRBJ1-6, with a weak D call TRBD1 (5 bases). Between the trimmed V and J ends, which lost 4 bases and 1 base, there was a span of 8 bases. The CDR3 has 14 amino acids. Germline V lookup: CDR1 GTSNPN, CDR2 SVGIG (reference sequence). CDR3 protein: CAWMAGSYNSPLHF. DNA of the CDR3: TGTGCCTGGATGGCAGGGTCCTATAATTCACCCCTCCACTTT. Based on the CDR3 plus reference TRBV30 and TRBJ1-6, the full variable domain is SQTIHQWPATLVQPVGSPLSLECTVEGTSNPNLYWYRQAAGRGLQLLFYSVGIGQISSEVPQNLSASRPQDRQFILSSKKLLLSDSGFYLCAWMAGSYNSPLHFGNGTRLTVT.

This clone was counted once. This chain uses TRBV27 with TRBJ1-2; D is possibly TRBD1 (6 bases). The CDR3 runs 15 residues. The V and J ends lost 6 bases and 8 bases respectively, with 22 bases between them. The germline V gene has CDR1 MNHEY and CDR2 SMNVEV (reference sequence). The CDR3 coding sequence is TGTGCCAGCAGACAACAGGGCTCCTTTTATTGGGGCTACACCTTC. Translating gives CASRQQGSFYWGYTF.

V and J are TRBV7-6 and TRBJ2-7, with TRBD2 matching 9 bases. V was pared by 0 bases and J by 0 bases, with 12 bases of the junction left unmatched. CDR1 and CDR2 (germline): SGHVS, FNYEAQ. The CDR3 covers 19 residues. The CDR3 DNA reads as TGTGCCAGCAGCTTAGCAGAGGCAGCGGGGGGAATACTCTCCTACGAGCAGTACGTC. This translates into CASSLAEAAGGILSYEQYV.

The chain is built from TRBV3-1 (or the pseudogene TRBV3-2) and TRBJ1-1; TRBD1 is a possible D gene (6 bases). With 0 bases removed from V and 3 bases from J, the gap between germline ends came to 14 bases. Germline V CDR1 and CDR2: LGHDT, YNNKEL (reference sequence). CDR3 size: 16 residues. CDR3 in amino acids: CASSQDAGAPDTEAFF. DNA for the CDR3: TGTGCCAGCAGCCAAGATGCGGGGGCGCCGGACACTGAAGCTTTCTTT.

The DNA of the CDR3 is TGTGCCAGCAGCGTAGATCCAGCGGGAGGGACCGGGGAGCTGTTTTTT. Translating it yields CASSVDPAGGTGELFF. The gene calls are TRBV9 and TRBJ2-2, with 10 bases aligning to TRBD2. The CDR3 totals 16 residues. Per germline, CDR1 SGDLS and CDR2 YYNGEE. V dropped 0 bases and J dropped 5; count of bases not matched to a gene: 4.

This chain links TRBV9 with TRBJ1-3; D remains ambiguous. Trimming took off 0 bases at V and 7 bases at J, with 14 bases between the two ends. CDR3 size: 15 residues. Germline V gives CDR1 SGDLS, CDR2 YYNGEE. The DNA for the CDR3 is TGTGCCAGCAGCGTAGGAGGGCCTCAGAGTAACACCATATATTTT. As protein: CASSVGGPQSNTIYF. The whole variable domain, remainder taken from reference TRBV9 and TRBJ1-3, is DSGVTQTPKHLITATGQRVTLRCSPRSGDLSVYWYQQSLDQGLQFLIQYYNGEERAKGNILERFSAQQFPDLHSELNLSSLELGDSALYFCASSVGGPQSNTIYFGEGSWLTVV.

The chain carries TRBV4-1 and TRBJ1-2; TRBD1 might be the D (5 bases). Germline V lookup: CDR1 MGHRA, CDR2 YSYEKL. V was shortened by 0 bases and J by 2 bases, with 10 bases between the two germline ends. The CDR3 consists of 15 residues. This chain's CDR3 is CASSQDLTANYGYTF. The DNA of the CDR3 is TGCGCCAGCAGCCAAGATCTGACAGCAAACTATGGCTACACCTTC.

J is TRBJ1-1 and V is TRBV12-3 or TRBV12-4, with D possibly TRBD1 on 6 matching bases. The CDR3 contains 11 residues. V was trimmed by 3 bases and J by 11 bases, leaving 10 bases between them. The CDR3 nucleotides are TGTGCCAGCAGTTTTAGGACAGAGGCTTTCTTT. Translated: CASSFRTEAFF.

V and J are TRBV11-2 and TRBJ1-6; 7 nucleotides line up with TRBD1. CDR3 length: 14 amino acids. In germline, CDR1 is SGHAT, CDR2 FQNNGV. The V and J ends lost 4 bases and 6 bases, in that order; junction bases with no gene match: 3. The CDR3 reads CASSSNRGNSPLHF. The CDR3 DNA reads as TGTGCCAGCAGCTCTAACAGGGGTAATTCACCCCTCCACTTT.

The DNA for the CDR3 is TGTGCCAGCGACGACATAAGGACAGGGGAGGACGAGCAGTACTTC. Protein sequence: CASDDIRTGEDEQYF. This chain uses TRBV6-5 with TRBJ2-7; 9 bases fit TRBD1. J lost 5 bases, V lost 8 bases, and 13 bases had no gene match. CDR3 length equals 15 residues. Germline V CDR1 and CDR2: MNHEY, SVGAGI.

The V call is TRBV2, the J call TRBJ1-6, with D maybe TRBD1 (6 bases). Trimming removed 3 bases from V and 0 bases from J, with 12 bases in between. CDR3 length equals 17 residues. The germline V gene encodes CDR1 SNHLY and CDR2 FYNNEI. The CDR3 DNA reads as TGTGCCAGCAGTGATACAGGGATCGGCTCCTATAATTCACCCCTCCACTTT. It translates to CASSDTGIGSYNSPLHF. Looking up the rest from reference TRBV2 and TRBJ1-6 gives the full variable domain: EPEVTQTPSHQVTQMGQEVILRCVPISNHLYFYWYRQILGQKVEFLVSFYNNEISEKSEIFDDQFSVERPDGSNFTLKIRSTKLEDSAMYFCASSDTGIGSYNSPLHFGNGTRLTVT.

This clone appeared a single time. V is TRBV6-1 and J is TRBJ1-1, with D hard to call. The V end was cut by 1 base, the J end by 1 base, with 16 bases between. The CDR3 is made up of 17 amino acids. Germline values: CDR1 MNHNS, CDR2 SASEGT. The CDR3 nucleotides read TGTGCCAGCAGTGAAGAATATTTAGGGCTGACGAACACTGAAGCTTTCTTT. Its translation is CASSEEYLGLTNTEAFF.

This CDR3 reads CASSQVVANTEAFF. The CDR3 DNA is TGCGCCAGCAGCCAAGTTGTGGCGAACACTGAAGCTTTCTTT. The rearrangement joins TRBV4-1 to TRBJ1-1; D is undetermined. The CDR3 extends over 14 amino acids. V lost 1 base and J 1 base, leaving 7 bases between the germline ends. CDR1 and CDR2 (germline): MGHRA, YSYEKL.

The V gene is TRBV12-3 or TRBV12-4, the J gene TRBJ1-5; the D is unclear. V dropped 10 bases and J dropped 3 bases, with 13 bases sitting between them. This CDR3 has 13 residues. Written as DNA, the CDR3 is TGTGCCACCGCCAAAGAGGACAATCAGCCCCAGCATTTT. Encoded protein: CATAKEDNQPQHF.